This TCR beta chain was observed in a study of T cells after yellow fever vaccination. General study results and limits: Though weaker, the secondary response peaked faster, on day 5 versus 15.

The study made its TCR cDNA through 5'RACE template switching. That step introduced a universal primer site along with UMIs. TCRdb re-called the 5' RACE reads with MiXCR, one entry per CDR3 protein. The table records about 400,000 distinct CDR3 sequences, roughly 12% of them present only once. About this clonotype itself: The target antigen is unknown.

J lost 11 bases, V lost 3 bases, and 11 bases had no gene match. Germline assignment: CDR1 KGHSH and CDR2 LQKENI. The CDR3 runs to 14 residues. The chain carries TRBV18 and TRBJ1-1, with 8 bases that match TRBD1. Sequenced material: PBMCs, taken on the day of the first yellow fever vaccination. The TCR comes from a man younger than 30 who received the YFV17D yellow fever vaccine. Here the CDR3 reads CASSPTGDRGYAFF. The CDR3 region has the DNA TGTGCCAGCTCACCCACCGGAGACAGGGGATATGCTTTCTTT.